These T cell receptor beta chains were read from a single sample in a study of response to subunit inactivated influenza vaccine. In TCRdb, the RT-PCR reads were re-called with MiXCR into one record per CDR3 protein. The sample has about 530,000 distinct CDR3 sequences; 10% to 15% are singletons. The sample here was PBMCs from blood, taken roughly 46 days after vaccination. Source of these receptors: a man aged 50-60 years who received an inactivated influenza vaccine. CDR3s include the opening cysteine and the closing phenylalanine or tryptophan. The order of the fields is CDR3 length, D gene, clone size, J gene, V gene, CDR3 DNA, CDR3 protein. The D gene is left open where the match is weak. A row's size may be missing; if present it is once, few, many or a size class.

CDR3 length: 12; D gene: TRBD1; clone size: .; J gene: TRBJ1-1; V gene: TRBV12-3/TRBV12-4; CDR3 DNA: TGTGCCAGCAGCCAACCCAGGGGGGCAACTTTCTTT; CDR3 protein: CASSQPRGATFF
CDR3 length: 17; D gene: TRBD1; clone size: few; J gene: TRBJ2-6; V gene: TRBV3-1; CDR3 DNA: TGTGCCAGCAGCCATCGACAGGGGGCAGCTGGGGCCAACGTCCTGACTTTC; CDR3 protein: CASSHRQGAAGANVLTF
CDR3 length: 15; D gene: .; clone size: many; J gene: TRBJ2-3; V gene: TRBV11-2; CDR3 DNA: TGTGCCAGCAGCTTAGTGGGAGGTCTCACAGATACGCAGTATTTT; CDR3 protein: CASSLVGGLTDTQYF
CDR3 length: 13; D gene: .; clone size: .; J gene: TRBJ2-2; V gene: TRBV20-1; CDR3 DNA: TGCAGTGCTCCATCCCACATGGGTGGGGAGCTGTTTTTT; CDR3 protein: CSAPSHMGGELFF
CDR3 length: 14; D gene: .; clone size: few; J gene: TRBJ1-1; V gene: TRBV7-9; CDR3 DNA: TGTGCCAGCAGCTTACCCCGGGTTCGGACTGAAGCTTTCTTT; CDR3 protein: CASSLPRVRTEAFF
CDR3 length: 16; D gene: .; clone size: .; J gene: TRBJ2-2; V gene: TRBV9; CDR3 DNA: TGTGCCAGCAGCGTAGCCCCTAACAGGGTAAACGGGGAGCTGTTTTTT; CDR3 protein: CASSVAPNRVNGELFF
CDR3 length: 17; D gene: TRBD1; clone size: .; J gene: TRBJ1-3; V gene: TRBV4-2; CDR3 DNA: TGTGCCAGCAGCCCAACGGGACAGGGGATCTCTGGAAACACCATATATTTT; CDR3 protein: CASSPTGQGISGNTIYF
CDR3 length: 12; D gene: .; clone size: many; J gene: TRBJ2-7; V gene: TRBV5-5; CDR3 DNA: TGTGCCAGCAGCTTGGTTGGGAACGAGCAGTACTTC; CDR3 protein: CASSLVGNEQYF
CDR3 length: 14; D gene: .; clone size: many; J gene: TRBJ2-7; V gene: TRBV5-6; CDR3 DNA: TGTGCCAGCAGCTTCCTGGACGGACCCTACGAGCAGTACTTC; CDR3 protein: CASSFLDGPYEQYF
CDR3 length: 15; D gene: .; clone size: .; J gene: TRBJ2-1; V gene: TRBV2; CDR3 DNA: TGTGCCAGCAGTGAAATAGTAGGTAGGAGCAATGAGCAGTTCTTC; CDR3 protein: CASSEIVGRSNEQFF
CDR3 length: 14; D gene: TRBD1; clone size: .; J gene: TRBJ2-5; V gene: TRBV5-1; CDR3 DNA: TGCGCCAGCAGCATGGGACAGGGAGAAGAGACCCAGTACTTC; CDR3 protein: CASSMGQGEETQYF
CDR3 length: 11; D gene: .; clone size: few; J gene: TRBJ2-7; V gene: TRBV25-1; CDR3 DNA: TGTGCCAGCAGTGATCAAAACGAGCAGTACTTC; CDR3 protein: CASSDQNEQYF
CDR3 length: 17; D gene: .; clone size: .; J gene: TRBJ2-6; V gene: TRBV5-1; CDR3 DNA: TGCGCCAGCAGCGCCCGGGCCCTTGAGGCTGGGGCCAACGTCCTGACTTTC; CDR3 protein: CASSARALEAGANVLTF
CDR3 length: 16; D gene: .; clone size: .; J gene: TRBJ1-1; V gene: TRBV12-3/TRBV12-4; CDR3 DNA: TGTGCCAGCACCCTCGGGTTAGGACGGTCGAACACTGAAGCTTTCTTT; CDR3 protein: CASTLGLGRSNTEAFF
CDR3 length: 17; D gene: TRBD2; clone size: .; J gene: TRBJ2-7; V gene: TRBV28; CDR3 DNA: TGTGCCAGCCCTTTCGGGACTAGCGGGAGAACCTCTCGCGAGCAGTACTTC; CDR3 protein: CASPFGTSGRTSREQYF
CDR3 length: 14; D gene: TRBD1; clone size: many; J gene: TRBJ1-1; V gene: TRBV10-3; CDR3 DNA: TGTGCCATCCAGGGGAACAGGGGAGGCACTGAAGCTTTCTTT; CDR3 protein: CAIQGNRGGTEAFF
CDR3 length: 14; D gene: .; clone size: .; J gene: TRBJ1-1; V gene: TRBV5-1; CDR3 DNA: TGCGCCAGCAGCGAGCTGAGCATGAACACTGAAGCTTTCTTT; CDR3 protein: CASSELSMNTEAFF
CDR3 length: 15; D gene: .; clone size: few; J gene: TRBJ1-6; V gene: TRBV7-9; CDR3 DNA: TGTGCCAGCAGCTTAGACAGGTCGGAGAATTCACCCCTCCACTTT; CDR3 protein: CASSLDRSENSPLHF
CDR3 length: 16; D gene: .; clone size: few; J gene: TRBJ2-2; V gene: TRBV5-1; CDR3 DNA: TGCGCCAGCAGCTTGCTGCTCCAGGGAAACACCGGGGAGCTGTTTTTT; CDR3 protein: CASSLLLQGNTGELFF
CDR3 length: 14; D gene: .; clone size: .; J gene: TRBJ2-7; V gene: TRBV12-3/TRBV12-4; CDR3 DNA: TGTGCCAGCAGTCCGGGACGGCCAACCTACGAGCAGTACTTC; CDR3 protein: CASSPGRPTYEQYF
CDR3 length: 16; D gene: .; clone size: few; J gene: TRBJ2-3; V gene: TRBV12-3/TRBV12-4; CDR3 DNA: TGTGCCAGCAGTTTATCCAGCAGCTTTAGCACAGATACGCAGTATTTT; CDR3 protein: CASSLSSSFSTDTQYF
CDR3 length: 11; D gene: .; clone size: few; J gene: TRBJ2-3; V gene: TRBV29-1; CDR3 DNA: TGCAGCGTTGCCCGCACAGATACGCAGTATTTT; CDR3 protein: CSVARTDTQYF
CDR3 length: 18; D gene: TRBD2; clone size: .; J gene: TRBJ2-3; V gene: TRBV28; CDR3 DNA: TGTGCCAGCAGTTTCGGGCTAGCGGGGGGGCAAGGCACAGATACGCAGTATTTT; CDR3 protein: CASSFGLAGGQGTDTQYF
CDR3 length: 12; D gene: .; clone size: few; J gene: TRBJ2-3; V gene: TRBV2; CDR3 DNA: TGTGCCAGCAGTAGAAGCGAGCCCGCTTTGCGTTTT; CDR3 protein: CASSRSEPALRF
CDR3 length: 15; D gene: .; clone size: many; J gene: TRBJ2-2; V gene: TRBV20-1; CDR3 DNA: TGCAGTGCTAGGTGGCGGGGAGAGAACACCGGGGAGCTGTTTTTT; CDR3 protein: CSARWRGENTGELFF
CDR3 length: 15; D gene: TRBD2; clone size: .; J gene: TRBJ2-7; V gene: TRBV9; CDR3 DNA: TGTGCCAGCAGCCCAGGGACTAGCGCGACTTACGAGCAGTACTTC; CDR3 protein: CASSPGTSATYEQYF
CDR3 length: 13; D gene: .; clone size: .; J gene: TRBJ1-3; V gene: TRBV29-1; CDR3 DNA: TGCAGCGTGAGAAAGAGCTCTGGAAACACCATATATTTT; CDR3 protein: CSVRKSSGNTIYF
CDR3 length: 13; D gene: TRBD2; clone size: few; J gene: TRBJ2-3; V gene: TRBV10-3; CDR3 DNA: TGTGGCGTGGCGGGGGGGCGCACAGATACGCAGTATTTT; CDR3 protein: CGVAGGRTDTQYF
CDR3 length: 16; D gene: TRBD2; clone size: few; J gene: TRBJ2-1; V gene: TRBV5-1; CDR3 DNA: TGCGCCAGCAGCCCCCCGACTAGCGGGAGTGGATATGAGCAGTTCTTC; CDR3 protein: CASSPPTSGSGYEQFF
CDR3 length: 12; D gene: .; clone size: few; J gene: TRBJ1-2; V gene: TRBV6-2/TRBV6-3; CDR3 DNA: TGTGCCAGCAGTTACTCGACGTATGGCTACACCTTC; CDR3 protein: CASSYSTYGYTF
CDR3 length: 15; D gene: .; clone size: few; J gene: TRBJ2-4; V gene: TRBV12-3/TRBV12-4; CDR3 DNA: TGTGCCAGCAGCAACCACCGGCTAGCCAAAAACATTCAGTACTTC; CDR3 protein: CASSNHRLAKNIQYF
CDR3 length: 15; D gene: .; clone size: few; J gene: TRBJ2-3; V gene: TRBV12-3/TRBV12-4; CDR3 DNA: TGTGCCAGCAGTTTAAGGCCCCGCATCACAGATACGCAGTATTTT; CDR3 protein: CASSLRPRITDTQYF
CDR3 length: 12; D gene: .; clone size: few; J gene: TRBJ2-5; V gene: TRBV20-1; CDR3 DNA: TGCAGTGCTAGGGCTGGAGGGCAGACCCAGTACTTC; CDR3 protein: CSARAGGQTQYF
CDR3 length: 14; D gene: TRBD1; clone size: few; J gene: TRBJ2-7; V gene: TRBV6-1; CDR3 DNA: TGTGCCAGCAACGGGGACAGACCATTCTACGAGCAGTACTTC; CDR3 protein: CASNGDRPFYEQYF
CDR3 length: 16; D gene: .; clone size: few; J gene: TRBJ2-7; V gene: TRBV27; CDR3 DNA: TGTGCCAGCAGTTCCTCCCCCGGACTTGCCTTTGGCGAGCAGTACTTC; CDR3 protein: CASSSSPGLAFGEQYF
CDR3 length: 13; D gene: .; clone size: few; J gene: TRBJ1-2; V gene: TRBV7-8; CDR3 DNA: TGTGCCAGCAGTGTGGACGGCATCTATGGCTACACCTTC; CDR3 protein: CASSVDGIYGYTF
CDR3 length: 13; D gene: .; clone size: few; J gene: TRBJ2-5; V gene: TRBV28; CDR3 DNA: TGTGCCTCCGAGGGGGGGCACCAAGAGACCCAGTACTTC; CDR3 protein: CASEGGHQETQYF
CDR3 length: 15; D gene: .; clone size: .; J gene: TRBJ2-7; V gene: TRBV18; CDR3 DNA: TGTGCCAGCTCACCAGGCCAACAGGAAGCCTACGAGCAGTACTTC; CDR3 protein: CASSPGQQEAYEQYF
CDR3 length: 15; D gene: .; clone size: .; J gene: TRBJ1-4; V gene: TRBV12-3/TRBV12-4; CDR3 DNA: TGTGCCAGCAGTTTAGCCGGGGGGCGGGATGAAAAACTGTTTTTT; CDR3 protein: CASSLAGGRDEKLFF
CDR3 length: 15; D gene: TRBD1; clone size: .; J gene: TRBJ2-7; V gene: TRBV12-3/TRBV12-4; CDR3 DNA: TGTGCCAGCAGTCCCCTAAGGACAGGGTTCGGCGAGCAGTACTTC; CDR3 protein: CASSPLRTGFGEQYF
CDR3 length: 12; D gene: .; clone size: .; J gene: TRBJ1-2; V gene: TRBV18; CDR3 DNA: TGTGCCAGCTCACCATCAGGGTGGGGCTACACCTTC; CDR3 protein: CASSPSGWGYTF
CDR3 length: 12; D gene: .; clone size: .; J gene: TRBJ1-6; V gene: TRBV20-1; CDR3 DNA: TGCAGTGCTACCGGGACACCTTCACCCCTCCACTTT; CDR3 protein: CSATGTPSPLHF
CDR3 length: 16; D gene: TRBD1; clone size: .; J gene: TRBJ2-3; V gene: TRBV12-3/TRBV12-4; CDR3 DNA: TGTGCCAGCAGCGATCGACAGGGGCGTAGCACAGATACGCAGTATTTT; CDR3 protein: CASSDRQGRSTDTQYF
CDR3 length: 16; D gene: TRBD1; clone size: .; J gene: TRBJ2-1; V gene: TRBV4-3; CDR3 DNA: TGCGCCAGCAGCCAAGATAACAGGGGGTCCTACAATGAGCAGTTCTTC; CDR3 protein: CASSQDNRGSYNEQFF
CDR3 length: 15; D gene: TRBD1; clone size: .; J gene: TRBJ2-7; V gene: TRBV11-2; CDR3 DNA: TGTGCCAGCAGCCCCAGCTACAGGGGTTCCTACGAGCAGTACTTC; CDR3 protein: CASSPSYRGSYEQYF
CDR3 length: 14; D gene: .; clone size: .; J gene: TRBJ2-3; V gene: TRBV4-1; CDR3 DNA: TGCGCCAGCAGCCAAGATCAAGGGCCATATACGCAGTATTTT; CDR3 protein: CASSQDQGPYTQYF
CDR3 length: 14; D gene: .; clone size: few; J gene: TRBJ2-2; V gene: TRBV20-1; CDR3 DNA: TGCAGTGCTAGTGCAGAAGCGAACACCGGGGAGCTGTTTTTT; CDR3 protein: CSASAEANTGELFF
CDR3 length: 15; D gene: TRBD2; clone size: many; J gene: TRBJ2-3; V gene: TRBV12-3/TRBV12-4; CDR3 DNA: TGTGCCAGCAGCTCACTAGCGGGGCTCACAGATACGCAGTATTTT; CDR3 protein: CASSSLAGLTDTQYF